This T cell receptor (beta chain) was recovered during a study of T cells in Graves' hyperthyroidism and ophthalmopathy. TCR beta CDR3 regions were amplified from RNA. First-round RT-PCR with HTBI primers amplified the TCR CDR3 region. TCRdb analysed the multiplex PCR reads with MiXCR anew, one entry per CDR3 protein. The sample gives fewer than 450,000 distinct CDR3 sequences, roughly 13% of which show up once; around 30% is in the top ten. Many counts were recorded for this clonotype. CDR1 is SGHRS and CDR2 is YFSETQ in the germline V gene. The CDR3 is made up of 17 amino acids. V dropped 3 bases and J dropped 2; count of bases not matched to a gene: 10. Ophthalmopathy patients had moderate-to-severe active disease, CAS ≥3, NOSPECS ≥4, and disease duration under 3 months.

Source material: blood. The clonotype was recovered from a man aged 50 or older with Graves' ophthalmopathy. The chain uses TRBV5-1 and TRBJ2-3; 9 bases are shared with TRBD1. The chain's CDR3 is CASSWGQGFSFTDTQYF. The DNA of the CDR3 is TGCGCCAGCAGCTGGGGACAGGGATTTAGTTTCACAGATACGCAGTATTTT. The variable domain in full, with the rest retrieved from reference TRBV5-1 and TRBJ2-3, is KAGVTQTPRYLIKTRGQQVTLSCSPISGHRSVSWYQQTPGQGLQFLFEYFSETQRNKGNFPGRFSGRQFSNSRSEMNVSTLELGDSALYLCASSWGQGFSFTDTQYFGPGTRLTVL.